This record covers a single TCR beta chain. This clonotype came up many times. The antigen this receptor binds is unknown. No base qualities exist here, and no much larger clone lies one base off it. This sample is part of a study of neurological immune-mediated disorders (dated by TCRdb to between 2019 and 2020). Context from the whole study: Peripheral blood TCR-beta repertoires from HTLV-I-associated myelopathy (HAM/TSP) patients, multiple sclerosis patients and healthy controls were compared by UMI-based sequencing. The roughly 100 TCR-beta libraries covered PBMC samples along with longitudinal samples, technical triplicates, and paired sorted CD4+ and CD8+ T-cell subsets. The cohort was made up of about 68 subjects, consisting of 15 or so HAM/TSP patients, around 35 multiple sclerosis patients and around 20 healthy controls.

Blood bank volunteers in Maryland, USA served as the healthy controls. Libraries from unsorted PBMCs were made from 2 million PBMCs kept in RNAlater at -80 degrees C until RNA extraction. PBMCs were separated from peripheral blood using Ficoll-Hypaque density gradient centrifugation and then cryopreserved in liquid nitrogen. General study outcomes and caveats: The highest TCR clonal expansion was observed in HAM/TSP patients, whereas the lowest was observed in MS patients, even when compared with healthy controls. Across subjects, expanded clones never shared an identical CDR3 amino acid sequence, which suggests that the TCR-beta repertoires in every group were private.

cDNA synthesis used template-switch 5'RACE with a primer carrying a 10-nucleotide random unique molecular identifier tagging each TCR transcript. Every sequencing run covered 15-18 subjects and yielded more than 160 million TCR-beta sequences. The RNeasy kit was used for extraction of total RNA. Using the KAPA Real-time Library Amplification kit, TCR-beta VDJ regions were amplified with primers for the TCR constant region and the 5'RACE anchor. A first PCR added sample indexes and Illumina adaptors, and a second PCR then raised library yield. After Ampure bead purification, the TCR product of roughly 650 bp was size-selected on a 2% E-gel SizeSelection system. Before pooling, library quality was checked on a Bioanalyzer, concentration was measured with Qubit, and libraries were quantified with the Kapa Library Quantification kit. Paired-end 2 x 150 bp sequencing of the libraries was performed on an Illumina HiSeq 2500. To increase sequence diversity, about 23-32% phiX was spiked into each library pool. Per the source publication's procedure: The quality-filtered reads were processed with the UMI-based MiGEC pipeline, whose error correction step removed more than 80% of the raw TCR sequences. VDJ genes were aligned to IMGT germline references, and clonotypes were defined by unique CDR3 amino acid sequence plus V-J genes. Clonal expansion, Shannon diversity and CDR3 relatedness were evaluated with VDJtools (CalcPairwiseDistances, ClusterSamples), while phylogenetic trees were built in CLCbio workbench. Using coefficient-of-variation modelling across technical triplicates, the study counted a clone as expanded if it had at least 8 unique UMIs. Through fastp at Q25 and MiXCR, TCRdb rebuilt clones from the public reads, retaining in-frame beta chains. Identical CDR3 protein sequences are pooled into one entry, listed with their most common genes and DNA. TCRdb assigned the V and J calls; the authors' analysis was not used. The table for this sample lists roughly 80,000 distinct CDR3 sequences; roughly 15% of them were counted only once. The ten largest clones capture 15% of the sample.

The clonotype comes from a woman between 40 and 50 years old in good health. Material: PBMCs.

The DNA sequence reads TGTGCCAGCAGTGTCTACGGGACTACCGAACCGGGGGCCCAGTACTTC. Its product reads: CASSVYGTTEPGAQYF. The sequence joins TRBV2 to TRBJ2-5; the junction holds 7 bases that match TRBD2. The cysteine opens and the phenylalanine closes a CDR3 of 16 amino acids. Only the CDR3 DNA stays, 48 bases, in frame from base 1. Compared with germline, V lacks 4 bases and J lacks 9 bases; bases without a gene match: 17. The germline V gene provides CDR1 SNHLY and CDR2 FYNNEI. Reference TRBV2 and TRBJ2-5 proteins supply the regions before and after the CDR3; the full variable domain is: EPEVTQTPSHQVTQMGQEVILRCVPISNHLYFYWYRQILGQKVEFLVSFYNNEISEKSEIFDDQFSVERPDGSNFTLKIRSTKLEDSAMYFCASSVYGTTEPGAQYFGPGTRLLVL.